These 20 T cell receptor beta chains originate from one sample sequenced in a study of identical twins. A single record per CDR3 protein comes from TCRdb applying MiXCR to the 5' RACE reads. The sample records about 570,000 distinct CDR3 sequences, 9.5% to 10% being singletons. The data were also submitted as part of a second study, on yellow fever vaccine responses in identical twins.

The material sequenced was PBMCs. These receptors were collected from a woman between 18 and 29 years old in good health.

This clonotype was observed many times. In nucleotides, the CDR3 is TGTGCCAGCAGTTACTCTCTACTAGCGGGAGTGGTCAATGAGCAGTTCTTC. It encodes CASSYSLLAGVVNEQFF. The chain has TRBV6-2 or TRBV6-3 and TRBJ2-1; 11 nucleotides agree with TRBD2. The germline V gene has CDR1 MNHEY and CDR2 SVGEGT. Trimming removed 0 bases from V and 6 bases from J; junction bases left unmatched: 7. The CDR3 contains 17 residues.

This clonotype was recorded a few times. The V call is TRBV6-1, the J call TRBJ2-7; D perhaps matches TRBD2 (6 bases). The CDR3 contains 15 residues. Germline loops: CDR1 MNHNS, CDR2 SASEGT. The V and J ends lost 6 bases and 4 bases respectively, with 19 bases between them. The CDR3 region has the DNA TGTGCCAGCAGGACTAGTGTGGGCACGGGTTACGAGCAGTACTTC. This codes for CASRTSVGTGYEQYF.

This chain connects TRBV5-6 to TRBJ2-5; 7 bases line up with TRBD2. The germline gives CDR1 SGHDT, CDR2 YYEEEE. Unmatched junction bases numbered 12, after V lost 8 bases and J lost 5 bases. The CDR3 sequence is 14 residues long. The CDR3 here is CARSPGGTLETQYF. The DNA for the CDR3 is TGTGCCAGGAGCCCCGGGGGGACTTTGGAGACCCAGTACTTC.

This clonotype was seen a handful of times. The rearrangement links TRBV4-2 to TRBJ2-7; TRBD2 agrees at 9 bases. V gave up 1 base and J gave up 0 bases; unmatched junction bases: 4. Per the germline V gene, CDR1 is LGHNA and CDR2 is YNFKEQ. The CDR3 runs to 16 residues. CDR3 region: CASSQGLAVYSYEQYF. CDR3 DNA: TGTGCCAGCAGCCAAGGACTAGCGGTGTACTCCTACGAGCAGTACTTC.

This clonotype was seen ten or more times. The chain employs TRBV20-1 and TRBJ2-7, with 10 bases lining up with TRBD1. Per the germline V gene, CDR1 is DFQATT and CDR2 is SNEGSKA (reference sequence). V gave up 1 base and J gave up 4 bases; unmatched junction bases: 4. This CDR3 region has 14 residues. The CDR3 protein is CSARATDRGYEQYF. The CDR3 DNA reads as TGCAGTGCTAGAGCCACGGACAGGGGGTACGAGCAGTACTTC.

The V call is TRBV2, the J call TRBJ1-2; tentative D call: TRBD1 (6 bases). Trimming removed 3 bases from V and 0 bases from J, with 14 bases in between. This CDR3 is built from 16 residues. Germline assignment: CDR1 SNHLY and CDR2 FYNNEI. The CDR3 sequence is CASSENLGGTNYGYTF. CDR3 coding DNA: TGTGCCAGCAGTGAGAACTTAGGGGGAACTAACTATGGCTACACCTTC.

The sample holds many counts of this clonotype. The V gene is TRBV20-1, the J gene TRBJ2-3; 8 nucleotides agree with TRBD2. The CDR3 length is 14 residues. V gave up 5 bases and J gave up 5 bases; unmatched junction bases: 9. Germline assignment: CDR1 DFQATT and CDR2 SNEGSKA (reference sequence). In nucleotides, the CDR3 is TGCAGTGCTCCTAGGCCAAGCGGGAGAGATACGCAGTATTTT. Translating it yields CSAPRPSGRDTQYF.

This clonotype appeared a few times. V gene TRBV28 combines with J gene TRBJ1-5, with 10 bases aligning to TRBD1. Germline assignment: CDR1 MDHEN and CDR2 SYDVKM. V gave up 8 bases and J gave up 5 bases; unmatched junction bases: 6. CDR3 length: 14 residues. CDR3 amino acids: CASGWDRGDQPQHF. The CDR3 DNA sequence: TGTGCCAGCGGGTGGGACAGGGGAGATCAGCCCCAGCATTTT.

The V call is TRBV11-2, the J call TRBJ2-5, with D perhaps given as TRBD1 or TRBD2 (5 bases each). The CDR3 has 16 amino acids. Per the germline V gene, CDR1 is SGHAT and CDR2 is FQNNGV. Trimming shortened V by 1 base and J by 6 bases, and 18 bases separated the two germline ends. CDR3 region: CASSLGGGTGRKTQYF. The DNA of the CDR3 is TGTGCCAGCAGCTTAGGGGGCGGAACGGGGAGAAAGACCCAGTACTTC.

CDR3 DNA sequence: TGTGCCAGCAGGGGGGACGAGGATGAGCAGTTCTTC. Encoded protein: CASRGDEDEQFF. V usage is TRBV2 and J usage is TRBJ2-1; the D call may be TRBD1 or TRBD2 (5 bases each). The CDR3 is made up of 12 amino acids. The V end lost 6 bases, the J end lost 8 bases, and 11 bases lay between the germline ends. The germline CDR1 and CDR2 sequences are SNHLY and FYNNEI.

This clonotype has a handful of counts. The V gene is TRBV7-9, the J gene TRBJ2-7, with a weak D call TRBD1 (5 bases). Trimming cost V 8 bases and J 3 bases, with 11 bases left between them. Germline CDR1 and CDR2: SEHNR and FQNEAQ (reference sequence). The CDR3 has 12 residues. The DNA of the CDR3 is TGTGCCAGCGGGCGGCAGGGCTACGAGCAGTACTTC. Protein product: CASGRQGYEQYF.

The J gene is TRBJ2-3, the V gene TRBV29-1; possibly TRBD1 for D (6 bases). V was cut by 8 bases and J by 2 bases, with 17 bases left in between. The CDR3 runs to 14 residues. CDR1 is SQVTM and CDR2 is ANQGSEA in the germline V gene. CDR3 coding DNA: TGCAGCTCTGGGGGACACCAGCACACAGATACGCAGTATTTT. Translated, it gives CSSGGHQHTDTQYF.

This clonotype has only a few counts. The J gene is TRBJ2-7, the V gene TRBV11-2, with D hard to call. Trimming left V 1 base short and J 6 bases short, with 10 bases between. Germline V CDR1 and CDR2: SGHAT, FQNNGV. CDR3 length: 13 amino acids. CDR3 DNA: TGTGCCAGCAGCTTAGCGTGGGTAAGCGAGCAGTACTTC. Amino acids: CASSLAWVSEQYF. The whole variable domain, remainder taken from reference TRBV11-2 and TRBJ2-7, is EAGVAQSPRYKIIEKRQSVAFWCNPISGHATLYWYQQILGQGPKLLIQFQNNGVVDDSQLPKDRFSAERLKGVDSTLKIQPAKLEDSAVYLCASSLAWVSEQYFGPGTRLTVT.

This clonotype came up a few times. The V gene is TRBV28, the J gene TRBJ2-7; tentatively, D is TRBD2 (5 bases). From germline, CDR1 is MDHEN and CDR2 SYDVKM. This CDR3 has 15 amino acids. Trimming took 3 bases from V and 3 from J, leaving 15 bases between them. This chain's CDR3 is CASSFSGSGLYEQYF. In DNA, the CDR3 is TGTGCCAGCAGTTTTTCGGGATCTGGGCTCTACGAGCAGTACTTC.

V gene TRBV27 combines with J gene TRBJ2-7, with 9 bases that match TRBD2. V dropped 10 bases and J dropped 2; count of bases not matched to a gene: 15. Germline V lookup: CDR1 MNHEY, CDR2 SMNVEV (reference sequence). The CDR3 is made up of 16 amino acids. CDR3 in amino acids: CATSRGSGGTTYEQYF. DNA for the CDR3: TGTGCCACCTCAAGGGGAAGCGGGGGGACGACCTACGAGCAGTACTTC.

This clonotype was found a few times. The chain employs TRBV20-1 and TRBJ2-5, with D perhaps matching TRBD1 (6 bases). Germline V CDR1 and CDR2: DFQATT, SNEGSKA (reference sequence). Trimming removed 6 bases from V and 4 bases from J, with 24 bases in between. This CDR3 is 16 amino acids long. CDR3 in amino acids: CSARGFGGLALETQYF. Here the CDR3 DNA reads TGCAGTGCGAGGGGGTTCGGTGGGCTAGCCTTAGAGACCCAGTACTTC.

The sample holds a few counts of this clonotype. The CDR3 spells CASSPMGLAGYNEQFF. The CDR3 DNA reads as TGTGCCAGCAGCCCGATGGGACTAGCCGGATACAATGAGCAGTTCTTC. The genes are TRBV28 and TRBJ2-1, with 9 nucleotides matching TRBD2. The CDR3 has 16 residues. CDR1 MDHEN and CDR2 SYDVKM come from the germline V gene. V was clipped by 6 bases and J by 4 bases; unmatched bases: 10.

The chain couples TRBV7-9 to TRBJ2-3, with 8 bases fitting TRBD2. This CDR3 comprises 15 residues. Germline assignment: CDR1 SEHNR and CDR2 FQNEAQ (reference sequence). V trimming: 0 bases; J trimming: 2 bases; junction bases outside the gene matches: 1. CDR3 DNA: TGTGCCAGCAGCTTAGCTAGCGGGGCCACAGATACGCAGTATTTT. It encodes CASSLASGATDTQYF. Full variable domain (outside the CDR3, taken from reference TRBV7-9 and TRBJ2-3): DTGVSQNPRHKITKRGQNVTFRCDPISEHNRLYWYRQTLGQGPEFLTYFQNEAQLEKSRLLSDRFSAERPKGSFSTLEIQRTEQGDSAMYLCASSLASGATDTQYFGPGTRLTVL.

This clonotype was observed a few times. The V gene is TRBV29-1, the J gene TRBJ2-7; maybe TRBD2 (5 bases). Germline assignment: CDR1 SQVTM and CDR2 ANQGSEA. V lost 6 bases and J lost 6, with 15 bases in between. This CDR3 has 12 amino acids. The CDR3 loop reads CSVSRQLGEQYF. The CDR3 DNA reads TGCAGCGTGAGCCGACAACTAGGCGAGCAGTACTTC.

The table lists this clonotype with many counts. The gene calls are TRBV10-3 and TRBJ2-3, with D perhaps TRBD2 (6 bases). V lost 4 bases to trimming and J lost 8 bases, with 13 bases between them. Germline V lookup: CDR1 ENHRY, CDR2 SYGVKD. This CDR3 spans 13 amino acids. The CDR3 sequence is CAISAPPEGTQYF. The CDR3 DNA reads TGTGCCATCAGTGCCCCGCCGGAGGGTACGCAGTATTTT.